A single sample gave rise to the 17 T cell receptor beta chains below, sequenced in a study of blood T cell repertoires in COVID-19. Produced via immunoSEQ multiplex PCR; TCRdb's table is partial and in-frame only. The table includes about 440,000 clones, roughly 89% detected once. Sequencing input: peripheral blood. The receptors stem from a woman in her twenties or thirties with acute or convalescent COVID-19.

This clone was observed a handful of times. In nucleotides, the CDR3 is TGTGCCAGCAGCTTCACAGGGGTGCAAGAGACCCAGTACTTC. This sequence encodes CASSFTGVQETQYF. This chain uses TRBV7-9 with TRBJ2-5, with TRBD1 identical over 7 bases. The V segment lost 3 bases and the J segment 2 bases; nucleotides outside the gene matches: 3. The CDR3 is 14 amino acids. Germline V gives CDR1 SEHNR, CDR2 FQNEAQ (reference sequence).

V and J are TRBV18 and TRBJ1-1; no clear D. Germline V gives CDR1 KGHSH, CDR2 LQKENI. V was cut by 3 bases and J by 4 bases, with 18 bases left in between. CDR3 length: 16 residues. As DNA, the CDR3 is TGTGCCAGCTCACCCCAGAAAGCGGACCTCGCCACTGAAGCTTTCTTT. Residues: CASSPQKADLATEAFF. Variable domain in full (rest from reference TRBV18 and TRBJ1-1): NAGVMQNPRHLVRRRGQEARLRCSPMKGHSHVYWYRQLPEEGLKFMVYLQKENIIDESGMPKERFSAEFPKEGPSILRIQQVVRGDSAAYFCASSPQKADLATEAFFGQGTRLTVV.

This clone was observed once. The chain carries TRBV3-1 (or the pseudogene TRBV3-2) and TRBJ2-5; 9 bases agree with TRBD2. The germline CDR1 and CDR2 sequences are LGHDT and YNNKEL (reference sequence). This CDR3 region has 17 residues. After removal of 0 bases from V and 7 bases from J, the junction contained 12 bases not matched to a gene. CDR3: CASSQDQGLAGLVTQYF. The DNA of the CDR3 is TGTGCCAGCAGCCAAGATCAGGGGCTAGCGGGGCTTGTGACCCAGTACTTC.

The chain uses TRBV18 and TRBJ2-2; D perhaps matches TRBD1 (7 bases). The CDR3 totals 15 residues. Trimming stripped 4 bases from V and 3 bases from J, with 12 bases between. Germline V gives CDR1 KGHSH, CDR2 LQKENI. The CDR3 protein is CASSRTRGDTGELFF. In DNA, the CDR3 is TGTGCCAGCTCACGCACCAGGGGGGACACCGGGGAGCTGTTTTTT.

The chain carries TRBV7-8 and TRBJ2-1; 9 positions match TRBD2. The CDR3 sequence is 17 residues long. Germline CDR1 and CDR2: SGHVS and FQNEAQ. V lost 1 base to trimming and J lost 5 bases; unmatched junction nucleotides: 9. The DNA for the CDR3 is TGTGCCAGCAGCTTAGAAAGGCGGGGGGGCGTTAACAATGAGCAGTTCTTC. Translated: CASSLERRGGVNNEQFF.

The chain uses TRBV24-1 and TRBJ1-2, with TRBD1 matching 8 bases. The germline CDR1 and CDR2 sequences are KGHDR and SFDVKD. The trim removed 1 base at V and 9 bases at J, leaving 15 bases unmatched. The CDR3 runs 17 residues. This CDR3 reads CATSDFGRTGLTDSYTF. The CDR3 DNA is TGTGCCACCAGTGATTTTGGTCGGACAGGGCTCACAGATAGCTACACCTTC.

V usage is TRBV6-1 and J usage is TRBJ1-2; 7 positions agree with TRBD1. Germline trimming cut 9 bases from V and 4 bases from J; bases unmatched to any gene: 5. The CDR3 is 12 residues long. Looked up from germline, CDR1 is MNHNS and CDR2 is SASEGT. This CDR3 is CASNRDSYGYTF. Written as DNA, the CDR3 is TGTGCCAGTAACCGGGACAGCTATGGCTACACCTTC.

This chain connects TRBV18 to TRBJ1-4, with TRBD1 matching over 8 bases. The germline V gene has CDR1 KGHSH and CDR2 LQKENI. Trimming took 4 bases from V and 7 from J; bases not matched to a gene: 5. The CDR3 runs to 14 residues. The CDR3 DNA reads as TGTGCCAGCTCACTCGACAGGGGCAGTGAAAAACTGTTTTTT. Translated: CASSLDRGSEKLFF.

This chain uses TRBV4-1 with TRBJ2-3; 13 nucleotides line up with TRBD2. Germline V gene data show CDR1 as MGHRA and CDR2 as YSYEKL. The length of the CDR3 is 18 residues. With V trimmed by 4 bases and J by 3 bases, 10 bases remained unmatched. The CDR3 protein is CASSPTELAGGPTDTQYF. In DNA, the CDR3 is TGCGCCAGCAGCCCGACCGAACTAGCGGGGGGGCCAACAGATACGCAGTATTTT.

The rearrangement links TRBV10-2 to TRBJ2-3; 8 bases are a match to TRBD2. The CDR3 loop spans 13 amino acids. From germline, CDR1 is WSHSY and CDR2 SAAADI. V lost 8 bases and J lost 7; bases outside the gene matches: 8. The CDR3 here is CASGAVAGYTQYF. CDR3 DNA: TGCGCCAGCGGGGCAGTAGCGGGGTATACGCAGTATTTT.

The chain has TRBV28 and TRBJ2-7; 11 bases match TRBD1. Unmatched junction bases numbered 7, after V lost 6 bases and J lost 3 bases. Germline V gives CDR1 MDHEN, CDR2 SYDVKM. The CDR3 covers 15 residues. The CDR3 here is CASRQAGTGGYEQYF. CDR3 bases: TGTGCCAGCAGGCAGGCCGGGACAGGGGGCTACGAGCAGTACTTC.

V usage is TRBV15 and J usage is TRBJ2-1; 10 positions agree with TRBD2. Germline-derived CDR1 and CDR2 are LNHNV and YYDKDF (reference sequence). The CDR3 consists of 14 residues. Trimming at V came to 3 bases and at J to 8 bases, leaving 4 bases not matched to a gene. The CDR3 DNA is TGTGCCACCAGCAGGGGGCTAGCGGGGGATGAGCAGTTCTTC. Translated: CATSRGLAGDEQFF.

This chain uses TRBV7-2 with TRBJ1-2; D uncertain. CDR3 length equals 13 residues. Germline assignment: CDR1 SGHTA and CDR2 FQGNSA. V was cut by 4 bases and J by 6 bases, with 12 bases left in between. The DNA for the CDR3 is TGTGCCAGCAGCTGGCGACGGGATGATGGCTACACCTTC. This translates into CASSWRRDDGYTF.

This clone was observed once. V gene TRBV5-8 combines with J gene TRBJ2-7, with 9 positions matching TRBD2. V lost 4 bases to trimming and J lost 6 bases; unmatched junction nucleotides: 20. The CDR3 contains 18 residues. The germline CDR1 and CDR2 sequences are SGHTS and YDEGEE. The CDR3 bases are TGTGCCAGCAGCGGCGGGGGGGGCGCACAGCACTTGTCTTCCGAGCAGTACTTC. Its translation: CASSGGGGAQHLSSEQYF.

This chain connects TRBV4-1 to TRBJ2-7; TRBD2 might be the D (7 bases). Germline CDR1 and CDR2: MGHRA and YSYEKL. The CDR3 runs to 15 residues. V was trimmed by 4 bases and J by 3 bases, leaving 16 bases between them. This CDR3 reads CASSPLAGALYEQYF. The CDR3 DNA sequence: TGCGCCAGCAGCCCTCTCGCGGGGGCGCTCTACGAGCAGTACTTC.

The rearrangement joins TRBV2 to TRBJ1-5, with unresolved D. Trimming stripped 3 bases from V and 2 bases from J, with 8 bases between. The CDR3 contains 14 residues. CDR1 and CDR2 from the germline V gene are SNHLY and FYNNEI. In DNA, the CDR3 is TGTGCCAGCAGTGATTCTAGTGGCAATCAGCCCCAGCATTTT. This codes for CASSDSSGNQPQHF.

This chain links TRBV28 with TRBJ1-5, with 9 nucleotides matching TRBD1. V was pared by 10 bases and J by 6 bases, with 7 bases of the junction left unmatched. Germline CDR1 is MDHEN and CDR2 is SYDVKM. This CDR3 contains 13 residues. CDR3 amino acids: CATLQGAGQPQHF. The DNA of the CDR3 is TGTGCCACGTTACAGGGGGCGGGTCAGCCCCAGCATTTT.